A single sample is the source of the 11 T cell receptor beta chains below, sequenced in a study of T-cell reconstitution after alpha-beta-depleted transplantation in children. Unique molecular identifiers were used in preparing the TCRbeta library. TCRdb redid the calling of the PCR reads with MiXCR, one entry per CDR3 protein. The sample gives around 490,000 distinct CDR3 sequences, around 10% of which show up once; about 15% is in the top ten. The sample in question was PBMCs, mostly from graft donor cells, obtained 180 days after TCRalphabeta/CD19-depleted stem cell transplant. All receptors derive from a female patient aged 2 to 10 who had a stem cell transplant for aplastic anemia, so the T cells may come from the graft donor.

Only a few counts were recorded for this clonotype. The rearrangement links TRBV28 to TRBJ1-1; 11 positions agree with TRBD1. V shed 5 bases, J shed 5 bases, and the junction held 7 bases outside the gene matches. The CDR3 is made up of 15 amino acids. Germline V CDR1 and CDR2: MDHEN, SYDVKM. The CDR3 protein is CASSPWTGGETEAFF. The CDR3 bases are TGTGCCAGCAGTCCATGGACAGGGGGCGAAACTGAAGCTTTCTTT.

The CDR3 bases are TGTGCCAGCAGCCACGGACAGGGGGACGAGCAGTACTTC. Its translation is CASSHGQGDEQYF. This chain joins TRBV7-2 and TRBJ2-7, with TRBD1 matching 10 bases. This CDR3 spans 13 amino acids. Germline-derived CDR1 and CDR2 are SGHTA and FQGNSA. Unmatched junction bases numbered 3, after V lost 5 bases and J lost 5 bases.

In this sample, this clonotype turned up a few times. The V and J genes are TRBV6-2 or TRBV6-3 and TRBJ2-7; D is unclear. Trimming shortened V by 5 bases and J by 7 bases, and 18 bases separated the two germline ends. CDR3 size: 14 residues. In germline, CDR1 is MNHEY, CDR2 SVGEGT. The CDR3 coding sequence is TGTGCCAGCAGTCTCGACCGGGCCAGCAAGGAGCAGTACGTC. Its protein is CASSLDRASKEQYV.

The genes are TRBV2 and TRBJ2-7; D may be TRBD2 (6 bases). The germline V and J ends were trimmed by 11 bases and 3 bases, with 23 bases remaining between them. CDR1 and CDR2 from the germline V gene are SNHLY and FYNNEI. The CDR3 contains 15 residues. The chain's CDR3 is CAGGGGKRDLYEQYF. In DNA, the CDR3 is TGTGCCGGGGGTGGGGGGAAGAGGGATCTCTACGAGCAGTACTTC.

This clonotype was observed a few times. This sequence joins TRBV7-3 and TRBJ2-7, with D tentatively TRBD1 (5 bases). The germline gives CDR1 SGHTA, CDR2 FQGTGA. The CDR3 is made up of 15 amino acids. V was shortened by 0 bases and J by 3 bases, with 12 bases between the two germline ends. The CDR3 coding sequence is TGTGCCAGCAGCTTAACCCCCGCAGGGATCTACGAGCAGTACTTC. As protein: CASSLTPAGIYEQYF.

The chain links TRBV18 to TRBJ2-7; 7 positions agree with TRBD2. Germline-derived CDR1 and CDR2 are KGHSH and LQKENI. The CDR3 consists of 17 residues. V lost 4 bases, J lost 5 bases, and 17 bases stayed unmatched. CDR3 DNA sequence: TGTGCCAGCTCACGAGACCTAGCAGGCGGGAGTCGCCACGAGCAGTACTTC. It is translated as CASSRDLAGGSRHEQYF. The variable domain in full, completed from reference TRBV18 and TRBJ2-7, reads NAGVMQNPRHLVRRRGQEARLRCSPMKGHSHVYWYRQLPEEGLKFMVYLQKENIIDESGMPKERFSAEFPKEGPSILRIQQVVRGDSAAYFCASSRDLAGGSRHEQYFGPGTRLTVT.

In its sample, this clonotype was seen a few times. This chain joins TRBV5-1 and TRBJ1-3; the match to TRBD1 covers 12 bases. After removal of 3 bases from V and 2 bases from J, the junction contained 0 bases not matched to a gene. The CDR3 spans 15 residues. Germline CDR1 SGHRS, CDR2 YFSETQ. The chain's CDR3 is CASSWDRGPGNTIYF. The CDR3 bases are TGCGCCAGCAGCTGGGACAGGGGGCCTGGAAACACCATATATTTT.

This clonotype appeared many times. The chain recombines TRBV6-5 with TRBJ2-2; 9 bases map to TRBD1. Per the germline V gene, CDR1 is MNHEY and CDR2 is SVGAGI. Trimming at V came to 7 bases and at J to 4 bases, leaving 7 bases not matched to a gene. This CDR3 comprises 15 residues. DNA for the CDR3: TGTGCCAGCACAACCCTGGGACAGGGCACCGGGGAGCTGTTTTTT. It translates to CASTTLGQGTGELFF.

The chain recombines TRBV20-1 with TRBJ1-4; possible D gene TRBD1, 6 bases. The germline V and J ends were trimmed by 3 bases and 5 bases, with 7 bases remaining between them. CDR1 DFQATT and CDR2 SNEGSKA come from the germline V gene (reference sequence). This CDR3 spans 12 amino acids. In nucleotides, the CDR3 is TGCAGTGCTAGTAGGGGGAATGAAAAACTGTTTTTT. This translates into CSASRGNEKLFF.

This chain links TRBV29-1 with TRBJ2-7; D not resolved. V lost 2 bases and J 1 base, leaving 6 bases between the germline ends. The CDR3 consists of 12 residues. CDR1 is SQVTM and CDR2 is ANQGSEA in the germline V gene. CDR3 coding DNA: TGCAGCGTTGAATCTCGATCCTACGAGCAGTACTTC. It codes for CSVESRSYEQYF.

This chain connects TRBV7-2 to TRBJ2-5; D gene unclear. Germline CDR1 and CDR2: SGHTA and FQGNSA. This CDR3 is 13 amino acids long. Trimming cost V 7 bases and J 5 bases, with 14 bases left between them. CDR3 DNA sequence: TGTGCCAGCAACTCCGAGGCCCGGGAGACCCAGTACTTC. Translated: CASNSEARETQYF.